The 7 T cell receptor beta chains reported below all come from one sample, sequenced in a study of shared clonotypes between healthy human individuals. Here immunoSEQ multiplex PCR was the method, and the copy in TCRdb shows in-frame clones only, minus some. The sample shows 2 million to 2.5 million clones, 92% of them seen only once. Material: naive CD4+ T cells from PBMCs. Specified subset: CD45RA+ positively selected. These receptor sequences come from a man aged 18-30 years in good health. Some clones in this sample may be carry-over from other donors' samples.

This chain uses TRBV6-5 with TRBJ1-1, with D possibly matching TRBD1 (5 bases). V was pared by 0 bases and J by 5 bases, with 13 bases between. Germline loops: CDR1 MNHEY, CDR2 SVGAGI. The CDR3 covers 15 residues. The CDR3 nucleotides are TGTGCCAGCAGTTACTCGCGGGGGGTAGGAACTGAAGCTTTCTTT. It yields the protein CASSYSRGVGTEAFF.

The rearrangement uses TRBV11-2 and TRBJ2-1, with 9 bases matching TRBD2. The CDR3 consists of 15 residues. The germline gives CDR1 SGHAT, CDR2 FQNNGV. The V gene end was trimmed by 5 bases and the J gene end by 6 bases; junction bases not matched to a gene: 8. The CDR3 coding sequence is TGTGCCAGCAGCGCAGCGGGAGGTGGGTTCAATGAGCAGTTCTTC. It yields the protein CASSAAGGGFNEQFF.

This rearrangement joins TRBV7-2 to TRBJ1-1; D is unclear. V lost 5 bases, J lost 1 base, and 11 bases lay in between. The CDR3 has 14 residues. Germline CDR1 SGHTA, CDR2 FQGNSA. Here the CDR3 DNA reads TGTGCCAGCAGCCTATTACCTAAGAACACTGAAGCTTTCTTT. This translates into CASSLLPKNTEAFF. Based on the CDR3 plus reference TRBV7-2 and TRBJ1-1, the full variable domain is GAGVSQSPSNKVTEKGKDVELRCDPISGHTALYWYRQSLGQGLEFLIYFQGNSAPDKSGLPSDRFSAERTGGSVSTLTIQRTQQEDSAVYLCASSLLPKNTEAFFGQGTRLTVV.

Worth noting for this clone: The same CDR3 arises from other DNA sequences in this sample as well. The chain links TRBV7-2 to TRBJ2-5; perhaps TRBD1 as D (6 bases). CDR1 SGHTA and CDR2 FQGNSA come from the germline V gene. The CDR3 has 14 amino acids. V gave up 4 bases and J gave up 2 bases, with 11 bases separating them. The CDR3, as DNA: TGTGCCAGCAGCTCGACAGGTGTGCAAGAGACCCAGTACTTC. Amino acid sequence: CASSSTGVQETQYF.

V is TRBV10-1 and J is TRBJ2-2; TRBD2 matches 9 bases. The germline CDR1 and CDR2 sequences are WNHNN and SYGVQD (reference sequence). This CDR3 is 16 amino acids long. V gave up 0 bases and J gave up 5 bases; unmatched junction bases: 4. The CDR3 coding sequence is TGCGCCAGCAGTGAGTCTAGCGGGAGAGGGACCGGGGAGCTGTTTTTT. Its protein is CASSESSGRGTGELFF.

This chain uses TRBV5-1 with TRBJ2-7, with D perhaps matching TRBD1 (8 bases). V lost 4 bases, J lost 1 base, and 12 bases lay in between. Per germline, CDR1 SGHRS and CDR2 YFSETQ. The CDR3 runs 14 residues. The DNA of the CDR3 is TGCGCCAGCAGCGGGGGGGACAGGTCCTACGAGCAGTACTTC. This gives the protein CASSGGDRSYEQYF.

This clone showed up just once. The sample has other DNA sequences that encode this CDR3 too. V and J are TRBV28 and TRBJ2-7, with TRBD1 matching over 8 bases. V dropped 6 bases and J dropped 6; count of bases not matched to a gene: 4. Germline CDR1 reads MDHEN; CDR2 reads SYDVKM. The CDR3 runs 12 residues. The CDR3 DNA reads TGTGCCAGCAGATTAACAGGGGGCGAGCAGTACTTC. The encoded protein is CASRLTGGEQYF.